This TCR beta chain was identified during a study of OX40 agonist ivuxolimab in advanced cancers. CDR3 length: 14 amino acids. With 7 bases clipped from V and 5 bases from J, the junction kept 5 bases outside the gene matches. Looked up from germline, CDR1 is LNHDA and CDR2 is SQIVND (reference sequence). Here immunoSEQ multiplex PCR was the method, and the copy in TCRdb shows in-frame clones only, minus some. This table has fewer than 60,000 clones, 90% to 95% appearing once. The TCR comes from an adult with an advanced solid tumor such as melanoma, head and neck, liver or kidney cancer. The J gene is TRBJ2-3, the V gene TRBV19; 11 positions agree with TRBD1. Source: CD4+ or CD8+ T cells sorted from blood, taken in a trial of the OX40 agonist ivuxolimab. CDR3 loop: CASTSDRGQDTQYF. The CDR3 DNA reads as TGTGCCAGTACCTCGGACAGGGGGCAAGATACGCAGTATTTT.